The TCR beta chain described here comes from a study of blood T cell repertoires in COVID-19. The overall study: T cells, B-cell-depleted T cells, or PBMCs supplied cDNA or gDNA.

Clones were read by immunoSEQ multiplex PCR, and TCRdb kept only the in-frame ones, dropping some. The top ten clones hold 3.5% to 5% of a sample with approximately 220,000 clones, 85% to 90% of them seen once. With 4 bases clipped from V and 5 bases from J, the junction kept 9 bases outside the gene matches. CDR1 and CDR2 (germline): SQVTM, ANQGSEA. The CDR3 runs 14 residues. This clonotype was obtained from a man aged 45-65 years with acute or convalescent COVID-19. The chain combines TRBV29-1 with TRBJ1-1, with 8 nucleotides matching TRBD1. Sequences were obtained from peripheral blood. Here the CDR3 reads CSVVERQGATEAFF. CDR3 bases: TGCAGCGTTGTGGAGAGGCAGGGGGCAACTGAAGCTTTCTTT. The whole variable domain, filled in from reference TRBV29-1 and TRBJ1-1, reads SAVISQKPSRDICQRGTSLTIQCQVDSQVTMMFWYRQQPGQSLTLIATANQGSEATYESGFVIDKFPISRPNLTFSTLTVSNMSPEDSSIYLCSVVERQGATEAFFGQGTRLTVV.